This T cell receptor beta chain is from a study of cytomegalovirus exposure and HLA in healthy donors (dated by TCRdb to about 2017). Background for the entire study: An earlier analysis of approximately 600 of the donors reported roughly 270 Gb of sequence data and 120 million or so unique TCR beta sequences from some 180 million T cells. Using immunosequencing, the study profiled T cell repertoires from around 680 subjects and related those repertoires to cytomegalovirus serostatus. Four to six DR-DQ haplotypes were handled as single units for association and clustering, since linkage in the cohort was strong. In an earlier analysis of several hundred of the donors, high-throughput TCR beta sequencing was used to judge whether each TCR beta V gene segment behaved as functional or pseudogenic. To predict cytomegalovirus infection status, the study brought together high-throughput TCR immunosequencing, statistical association of individual TCRs with disease status, and machine learning. An early release that covered about 600 HLA-typed donors contained around 330 gigabases of sequencing data and about 93 million unique TCR sequences. To study patterns of TCR occurrence, a later analysis re-analyzed previously published TCR beta repertoires from several hundred donors and added high-resolution HLA genotyping. Every repertoire in the discovery cohort had been generated on one and the same sequencing platform. Among about 410 genotyped donors of the cohort, an average of around 250,000 unique TCR beta nucleotide sequences was sequenced per donor, of which 15% to 20% were non-productive. Genome-wide SNP genotypes for about 60% of the 666 donors were used in a later genetic analysis, which treated that subset as a discovery cohort. Donor age, sex, ethnicity and CMV serostatus were compiled together with the repertoire data. Of the roughly 400 genotyped donors, more than 75% were placed in the genetic ancestry cluster associated with self-reported Caucasian donors. Rather than using new phenotypic data, the later analysis identified candidate immune exposures from TCR beta sequences and from how often those sequences occurred across donors. The aim of the study was to test whether cataloging public T cell receptors could identify signatures of past pathogen exposure. Both class I and class II loci were covered by HLA typing, at four-digit resolution. Typing coverage varied by locus: about 629-640 donors for A, B, C, DRB1 and DQB1; approximately 520 for DQA1; about 590 for DPA1; 400 to 480 for DPB1. Besides the first cohort of roughly 660 subjects, a separate validation cohort made up of 120 different subjects was used.

The full study reports these points: The study gave a list of around 170 TCR beta chains associated with cytomegalovirus. The only immune exposure information available for the cohort was CMV serostatus. In an earlier analysis of some 540 of the donors, most TCR beta V segments appeared in productive rearrangements about 90% or about 30% of the time, broadly matching IMGT annotations. Some IMGT-functional V segments, including TRBV6-2 and TRBV6-3, could not be distinguished by the 87-base-pair reads and were therefore excluded. Correlated functional status among segregating V segments might reflect linkage disequilibrium, but an unknown experimental factor could not be ruled out. In vitro tests confirmed that a few of the cytomegalovirus-associated TCR beta chains recognize cytomegalovirus antigens. Only TCR beta chains were sequenced in this cohort, and the absence of alpha or paired-chain data limited detectable features. In a later analysis, the rate of TCR association differed among HLA loci, with DRB1 alleles having the most associated TCRs and HLA-C alleles having the fewest. A further reported finding was that TCR beta sequences accurately predicted the HLA-A and HLA-B alleles for most subjects in the first cohort. The sequencing pipeline was judged likely to have produced a cluster of highly shared sequence variants as a technical artifact. Several of the top co-occurrence clusters appeared to be linked to parvovirus B19, influenza, CMV and Epstein-Barr virus, according to a later analysis. A later analysis found that HLA-associated TCR beta chains were more clonally expanded and had lower generation probabilities than equally common non-associated chains. Across donors, most TCR sequences were observed very rarely, whereas some public TCRs were present in many individuals. Compared with the roughly 700-donor mean, donors in an Asian-associated ancestry cluster had fewer N-insertions in productive TCRs, according to a later genetic analysis. V-gene and J-gene trimming of TCR beta chains was associated with a missense DCLRE1C variant in a later genetic analysis, and the association was replicated in an independent cohort. When HLA alleles, especially DR and DQ, strongly co-occurred, attributing TCR associations to individual alleles was difficult. In both the original and validation cohorts, the classifier was reported to diagnose cytomegalovirus status with high specificity and sensitivity. In a later analysis, most CMV-associated TCR beta chains were found to appear HLA-restricted, with HLA associations seemingly driven largely by CMV exposure. Roughly uniform sequencing depth across donors was assumed in presence/absence analyses, although this assumption may not hold. According to the authors, the approach could potentially be generalized to other disease states and immunological phenotypes. HLA typing was unavailable for some donors at each locus, so association tests used only the typed subset. Because counts were too low, about 18 rarely observed V segments, including chromosome 9 orphons, were left out of the earlier analysis of 587 of the donors. Specific HLA alleles were associated with 16,951 TCR beta sequences at a false discovery rate of 0.05 in a later analysis.

Comments on this clone: This receptor's antigen is unknown. Per-nucleotide qualities are absent, and no much larger clonotype sits a single base away.

The library was prepared using the immunoSEQ multiplex PCR assay. A mixture of 60 forward primers for TCR Vbeta segments and 13 reverse primers for TCR Jbeta segments was used in the multiplex PCR. The CDR3 region of rearranged TCR beta genes was amplified from genomic DNA by a multiplex PCR assay. The amplified TCR beta libraries were sequenced on the Illumina HiSeq System as 87-base-pair reads. The source study handled its data this way. A later analysis tallied 75 million to 95 million unique TCR beta chains across the 700 or so repertoires, and about 10 million of those chains were shared by two or more donors. A nearest-neighbor algorithm error-corrected the raw reads and collapsed the reads into unique sequences, merging closely related sequences to remove PCR and sequencing errors. To assign V, D and J gene segments, CDR3 sequences were aligned to IMGT reference sequences. For a sequence to be retained, a match of at least six nucleotides was required to both a V gene segment and a J gene segment. Rearrangements were classified as productive when the CDR3 lacked stop codons and remained in frame with V and J, and all other rearrangements were classified as non-productive. Following IMGT convention, CDR3 was defined as the stretch from the second conserved V-encoded cysteine to the conserved J-encoded phenylalanine. In an earlier analysis of 550 to 650 of the donors, sequences lacking an unambiguous match to a single V gene segment were excluded. An earlier analysis of 587 of the donors classified V segments as functional when productive rearrangements were above 56.7% and as segregating when the standard deviation between donors was above 5%. A statistical classification framework was built for diagnosing cytomegalovirus status from the catalog of TCR beta chain sequences. In a later analysis, V and J genes were assigned by comparing TCR nucleotide sequences against IMGT/GENE-DB human TR gene sequences. In a later analysis, CDR3 sequences and most-parsimonious VDJ recombination scenarios were assigned using the TCRdist pipeline. In a later analysis, each TCR beta chain was defined by its CDR3 amino acid sequence together with its V-gene family, and reads without a unique V-gene family were excluded. In a later analysis, fewer than 650 highly shared, low-generation-probability nucleotide sequences were removed to address suspected cross-contamination and a sequencing artifact. A later analysis calculated a clonal expansion index for each public chain from normalized within-repertoire ranks of inferred template counts. A later analysis computed generation probabilities with a VDJ recombination model fitted to out-of-frame rearrangements, and checked the results against IGoR. In a later analysis, hypergeometric tests were used to score TCR-TCR, TCR-HLA and TCR-CMV co-occurrence, with a repertoire-size bias correction applied to TCR pairs. False discovery rates were estimated in a later analysis by permuting HLA or CMV assignments 20 times. In a later analysis, co-occurring TCRs were grouped using DBSCAN, with TCRdist sequence similarity added in when clustering inside HLA-allele-positive subsets. Repertoires with fewer than 30,000 or more than 120,000 public chains, plus five repertoires with anomalous nucleotide sharing, were excluded from co-occurrence clustering. TCRdb provides this immuneACCESS table in a form limited to in-frame rearrangements. Some clones are lacking; in checked studies, under half of them reflect an unresolved V gene, and why the rest are absent is not known. The DNA gave D and trimming, while V, J and clone size come from that table. The sample contains about 150,000 clones, about four fifths of them found a single time. About 6.7% of the sample belongs to the ten largest clones.

The CDR3 holds 13 amino acids from the cysteine to the phenylalanine. The sequence is cut down to CDR3 DNA, 39 bases in frame from base 1. According to the germline V gene (reference sequence), CDR1 reads GTSNPN and CDR2 reads SVGIG. From V the trimming removes 4 bases and from J it removes 2 bases, while the gene matches leave 4 bases of the junction unaccounted for. The cohort comprised some 730 healthy bone marrow donors. At the time of sampling, every cohort member was nominally healthy, though immune exposures that went unrecorded were likely present. The donor was CMV seropositive and was included in the group of 250 to 350 seropositive cohort members. Each donor provided a peripheral blood sample, and peripheral blood mononuclear cells were used for TCR beta sequencing. The Qiagen DNeasy Blood Extraction Kit was used to extract genomic DNA from the blood cell samples.

The source material was PBMCs. The chain uses TRBV30 and TRBJ1-1, with 7 bases matching TRBD1. This clonotype was obtained from a man aged 45 to 65 in good health and CMV-seropositive. The CDR3 region: CAWTRDSNTEAFF. The bases are TGTGCCTGGACTAGGGACAGTAACACTGAAGCTTTCTTT. Joined to the reference TRBV30 and TRBJ1-1 proteins, this CDR3 gives the full variable domain: SQTIHQWPATLVQPVGSPLSLECTVEGTSNPNLYWYRQAAGRGLQLLFYSVGIGQISSEVPQNLSASRPQDRQFILSSKKLLLSDSGFYLCAWTRDSNTEAFFGQGTRLTVV.